This T cell receptor beta chain was captured in a study of blood T cells in healthy people across ages. Whole-study results and caveats: There was no known CMV status for donors, so expanded clonotype changes were possibly confounded.

A sample-barcoded 5' primer and a J-beta primer mix were used in a second PCR of about 7 to 11 cycles. TCRdb used MiXCR to reprocess the 5' RACE reads, holding one entry per CDR3 protein. In the table there are around 650,000 distinct CDR3 sequences, approximately 40% of which are singletons. The germline V and J ends were trimmed by 5 bases and 1 base, with 14 bases remaining between them. Germline assignment: CDR1 WNHNN and CDR2 SYGVQD (reference sequence). The CDR3 has 15 residues. A remark on this clonotype: The target antigen is unknown.

The rearrangement uses TRBV10-1 and TRBJ2-5; D gene uncertain. Sample: blood. The sequence derives from an elderly man in good health. For the CDR3, the DNA is TGCGCCAGCAGTTTTGGCAGGCCGCCCCAAGAGACCCAGTACTTC. Its protein is CASSFGRPPQETQYF.